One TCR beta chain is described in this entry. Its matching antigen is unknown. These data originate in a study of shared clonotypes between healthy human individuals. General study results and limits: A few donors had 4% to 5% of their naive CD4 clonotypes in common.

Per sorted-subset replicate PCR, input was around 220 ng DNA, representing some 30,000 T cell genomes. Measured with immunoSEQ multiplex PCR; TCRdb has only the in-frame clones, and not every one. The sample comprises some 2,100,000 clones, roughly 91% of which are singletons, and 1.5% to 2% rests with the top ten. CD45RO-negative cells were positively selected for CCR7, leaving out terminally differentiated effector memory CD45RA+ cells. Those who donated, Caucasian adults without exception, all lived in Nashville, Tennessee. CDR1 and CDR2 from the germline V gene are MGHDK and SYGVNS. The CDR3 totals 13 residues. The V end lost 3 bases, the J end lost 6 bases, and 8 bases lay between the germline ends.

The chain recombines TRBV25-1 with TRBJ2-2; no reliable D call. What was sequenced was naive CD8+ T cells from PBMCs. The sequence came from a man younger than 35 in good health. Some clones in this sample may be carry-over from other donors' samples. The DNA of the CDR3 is TGTGCCAGCAGTGACAGGTTCGCCGGGGAGCTGTTTTTT. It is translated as CASSDRFAGELFF.